Listed below are T cell receptor beta chains from one sample, sequenced in a study of blood T cell repertoires in COVID-19. Using immunoSEQ multiplex PCR, the repertoire was profiled, and TCRdb retains in-frame clones only, with some absent. This sample has approximately 360,000 clones; roughly 90% occur once, and the top ten carry 6.5%. The sample taken for sequencing was peripheral blood. These receptors were taken from a man younger than 30 with active or convalescent COVID-19. The conserved cysteine and the conserved F or W are not part of the CDR3 here.

J	V	CDR3
TRBJ2-2	TRBV9	ASSVERAGELF
TRBJ1-6	TRBV7-9	ASSPGDLPLH
TRBJ2-7	TRBV19	ASRAGETQY
TRBJ2-5	TRBV27	ASSGTTDRSRETQY
TRBJ2-3	TRBV6-6	AIRTSALDTQY
TRBJ2-2	TRBV24-1	ATSDFAGRLGTGELF
TRBJ2-2	TRBV7-9	ASSYPDRGIGELF
TRBJ1-5	TRBV4-3	ASSQARGPGPQH
TRBJ1-5	TRBV28	ASLSGGPEPQH
TRBJ1-4	TRBV7-9	ASRSGGTNEKLF
TRBJ2-1	TRBV28	ASSSWGGRRDHEQF
TRBJ1-3	TRBV18	ASSPLQGPGNTIY
TRBJ1-2	TRBV6-1	ASSQARDRGFSNYGYT
TRBJ2-3	TRBV3-1/TRBV3-2	ASSPARGELYGHTQY
TRBJ1-6	TRBV3-1/TRBV3-2	ASSQADRSNSPLH
TRBJ2-5	TRBV2	ASSATDRGEETQY
TRBJ1-5	TRBV18	ASSQGTVGNQPQH
TRBJ2-5	TRBV5-1	ASSLEQGYSRQETQY
TRBJ1-5	TRBV7-2	ASSLRGNQPQH
TRBJ1-1	TRBV18	ASSPEGYTEAF
TRBJ2-3	TRBV28	ASSLGTSGRAVGTQY
TRBJ1-6	TRBV6-1	ASSEPRGFRSHSPLH
TRBJ1-4	TRBV19	ASSSPQGNNEKLF
TRBJ1-1	TRBV3-1/TRBV3-2	ASSQDGYEAF
TRBJ2-5	TRBV3-1/TRBV3-2	ASSQDPNSQRGLLGTQY
TRBJ1-2	TRBV3-1/TRBV3-2	ASSQIPGQGFGGYT
TRBJ2-5	TRBV5-1	ASSFDSFQTQY
TRBJ1-1	TRBV18	ASSPMQGLSTEAF
TRBJ2-1	TRBV10-3	AISELQGLTYEQF
TRBJ1-5	TRBV19	ASSHSGVGQAYNQPQH
TRBJ1-1	TRBV18	ASSPFGQGFTEAF
TRBJ2-7	TRBV5-1	ASSSGVDEQY
TRBJ2-1	TRBV18	ASSPELAGGTRYNEQF
TRBJ2-7	TRBV28	ASRLSTGSLYEQY
TRBJ1-1	TRBV7-9	ASSLSSWNTEAF
TRBJ2-1	TRBV9	ATGGEGAYNEQF
TRBJ2-1	TRBV15	ATSRVKRFEQF
TRBJ1-6	TRBV19	ASSFGTAYNSPLH
TRBJ2-5	TRBV7-9	ASSLASRAETQY
TRBJ1-1	TRBV19	ASSPGQGLNTEAF
TRBJ2-7	TRBV10-3	AISPSSYEQY
TRBJ2-2	TRBV28	ASSYQGRTNTGELF
TRBJ2-3	TRBV7-8	ATETWGEGADTQY
TRBJ1-2	TRBV5-8	ASSLAGRDFGYT
TRBJ1-2	TRBV4-1	ASSQERVGPYGGT
TRBJ1-5	TRBV19	ASRRDRASNQPQH
TRBJ2-3	TRBV4-2	ASSQQGLAGGDTQY
TRBJ1-5	TRBV3-1/TRBV3-2	ASSQASGKQPQH
TRBJ2-2	TRBV3-1/TRBV3-2	ASSPGNTGELF
TRBJ1-2	TRBV28	ASTLDRLNYGYT
TRBJ2-2	TRBV7-9	ARTQAGELF